This T cell receptor beta chain was recorded in a study of blood T cell repertoires in COVID-19. Looking at the study overall: Researchers got acute and convalescent COVID-19 samples from the United States, Italy and Spain. In each case, the material was cDNA or gDNA derived from T cells, B-cell-depleted T cells, or PBMCs.

This CDR3 is 14 amino acids long. Trimming pared 3 bases from V and 2 bases from J, leaving 10 bases between. CDR1 is KGHSH, CDR2 LQKENI, per germline. In the study's own analysis: Researchers report that nucleated cell counts were estimated from reference gene primer amplification. Sequencing was performed with immunoSEQ multiplex PCR; in TCRdb, only in-frame clones are kept and a portion is missing. V and J calls and clone size are those listed in that table; D and trimming were worked out from the DNA. The sample carries 60,000 to 75,000 clones, around 88% recorded once. The material sequenced was peripheral blood. The receptor's source is a woman older than 75 with acute or convalescent COVID-19. The rearrangement joins TRBV18 to TRBJ2-5, with D maybe TRBD2 (6 bases). CDR3 sequence: CASSPLGLQETQYF. The DNA for the CDR3 is TGTGCCAGCTCACCTTTGGGACTGCAAGAGACCCAGTACTTC.